This T cell receptor (beta chain) was identified in a study of B cell selection in AIRE deficiency. CDR1 and CDR2 (germline): SGHNT, YYREEE (reference sequence). This CDR3 has 15 amino acids. Trimming stripped 0 bases from V and 5 bases from J, with 14 bases between. CD4+CD127+ cells were sorted as the conventional CD4 T cells. This table comes from immunoSEQ multiplex PCR, and its TCRdb copy is limited to in-frame clones, with some not included. The table lists 25,000 or so clones, roughly 98% of them singletons, with about 0.2% in the top ten. The sequence derives from a human donor with AIRE deficiency. Sample: conventional CD4+ T cells sorted from PBMCs. The rearrangement uses TRBV5-4 and TRBJ1-1; tentatively, D is TRBD1 (5 bases). CDR3 sequence reads: CASSLEITGGTEAFF. CDR3 nucleotide sequence: TGTGCCAGCAGCTTGGAGATTACAGGTGGGACTGAAGCTTTCTTT.